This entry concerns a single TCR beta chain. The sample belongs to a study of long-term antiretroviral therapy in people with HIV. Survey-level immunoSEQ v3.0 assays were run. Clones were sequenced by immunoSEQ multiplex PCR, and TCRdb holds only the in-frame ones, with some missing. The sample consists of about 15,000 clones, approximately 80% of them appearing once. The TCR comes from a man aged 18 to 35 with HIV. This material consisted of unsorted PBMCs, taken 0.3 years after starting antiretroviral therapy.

Here the CDR3 DNA reads TGTGCCAGCAGTGAAGCCGTGGGGACACAGGGGGACGAGCAGTACTTC. It is translated as CASSEAVGTQGDEQYF. The rearrangement joins TRBV6-1 to TRBJ2-7; TRBD1 agrees at 8 bases. Germline V CDR1 and CDR2: MNHNS, SASEGT. Unmatched junction bases numbered 9, after V lost 0 bases and J lost 5 bases. CDR3 length equals 16 residues.